This entry lists 14 T cell receptor beta chains sequenced from one sample in a study of blood T cell repertoires in COVID-19. Some clones are missing from TCRdb's copy, which holds only in-frame ones; the method was immunoSEQ multiplex PCR. Of under 50,000 clones in the sample, 82% are singletons; the top ten hold about 4%. The specimen sequenced was peripheral blood. These receptors were obtained from a woman aged 70-85 years with acute or convalescent COVID-19.

This chain joins TRBV27 and TRBJ1-4, with D unresolved. This CDR3 contains 15 residues. Per the germline V gene, CDR1 is MNHEY and CDR2 is SMNVEV (reference sequence). V was cut by 6 bases and J by 7 bases, with 18 bases left in between. In nucleotides, the CDR3 is TGTGCCAGCAGCGAACGGTTGATCGAGGGTGAAAAACTGTTTTTT. Encoded protein: CASSERLIEGEKLFF.

The chain joins TRBV20-1 to TRBJ1-5, with D perhaps TRBD1 (6 bases). This CDR3 spans 15 amino acids. Trimming removed 3 bases at V and 6 bases at J, with 18 bases between. In germline, CDR1 is DFQATT, CDR2 SNEGSKA (reference sequence). The CDR3 spells CSASEGGRGGQPQHF. The CDR3, as DNA: TGCAGTGCTAGTGAGGGGGGAAGAGGTGGTCAGCCCCAGCATTTT.

The chain is built from TRBV6-6 and TRBJ1-1; D is possibly TRBD1 (6 bases). V was shortened by 8 bases and J by 1 base, with 11 bases between the two germline ends. Germline V lookup: CDR1 MNHNY, CDR2 SVGAGI (reference sequence). CDR3 length: 13 amino acids. CDR3 sequence: CASRDTANTEAFF. The DNA of the CDR3 is TGTGCCAGCCGGGACACAGCGAACACTGAAGCTTTCTTT.

The chain is built from TRBV7-6 and TRBJ2-3; 12 bases align to TRBD2. There are 16 residues in the CDR3. Germline loops: CDR1 SGHVS, CDR2 FNYEAQ. The ends lost 4 bases at V and 3 bases at J; junction bases unmatched: 5. The CDR3 region is CASSSLAGGLTDTQYF. The CDR3 nucleotides read TGTGCCAGCAGCTCCCTAGCGGGAGGGCTGACAGATACGCAGTATTTT.

The chain links TRBV19 to TRBJ1-1; no reliable D call. The ends were cut back, 6 bases at V and 0 bases at J, with 17 bases in the middle. Germline V CDR1 and CDR2: LNHDA, SQIVND (reference sequence). The CDR3 has 16 amino acids. The CDR3 loop reads CASRNRGSLMNTEAFF. For the CDR3, the DNA is TGTGCCAGTAGGAACCGGGGATCTCTTATGAACACTGAAGCTTTCTTT.

The chain recombines TRBV5-8 with TRBJ1-2, with 10 bases lining up with TRBD1. The CDR3 runs 18 residues. The V gene end was trimmed by 4 bases and the J gene end by 0 bases; junction bases not matched to a gene: 12. The V gene's germline CDR1 is SGHTS and CDR2 YDEGEE. For the CDR3, the DNA is TGTGCCAGCAGCCTACAATATAAGGACAGGGGGTCTAACTATGGCTACACCTTC. It yields the protein CASSLQYKDRGSNYGYTF.

The V call is TRBV18, the J call TRBJ2-1; 7 bases align to TRBD1. Germline CDR1 is KGHSH and CDR2 is LQKENI. The CDR3 runs to 15 residues. V lost 6 bases, J lost 4 bases, and 9 bases stayed unmatched. The DNA of the CDR3 is TGTGCCAGCTCCCTTACCGGGACAGAGTACAATGAGCAGTTCTTC. It encodes CASSLTGTEYNEQFF.

The chain couples TRBV5-1 to TRBJ2-3; 9 nucleotides line up with TRBD2. In germline, CDR1 is SGHRS, CDR2 YFSETQ. V shed 4 bases and J 2 bases; nucleotides not matched to a gene: 8. The CDR3 totals 16 residues. CDR3 nucleotide sequence: TGCGCCAGCAGCCCTCTAAGGACTAGCGTCACAGATACGCAGTATTTT. Translation: CASSPLRTSVTDTQYF.

The chain joins TRBV5-1 to TRBJ2-3; D is perhaps TRBD2 (6 bases). Germline CDR1 and CDR2: SGHRS and YFSETQ. The CDR3 spans 15 residues. With 3 bases removed from V and 1 base from J, the gap between germline ends came to 12 bases. In DNA, the CDR3 is TGCGCCAGCAGCTCGTCCGGAGGGGGCACAGATACGCAGTATTTT. This sequence encodes CASSSSGGGTDTQYF.

The chain recombines TRBV5-4 with TRBJ2-6; tentatively, D is TRBD2 (7 bases). Germline V gives CDR1 SGHNT, CDR2 YYREEE (reference sequence). The length of the CDR3 is 16 residues. Trimming took off 0 bases at V and 4 bases at J, with 11 bases between the two ends. The CDR3 DNA follows: TGTGCCAGCAGCTTGGAAGGGGGGGCCGGGGCCAACGTCCTGACTTTC. This codes for CASSLEGGAGANVLTF.

In its sample, this clone was seen a few times. The chain carries TRBV25-1 and TRBJ1-2; 9 bases align to TRBD1. This CDR3 spans 15 amino acids. Per the germline V gene, CDR1 is MGHDK and CDR2 is SYGVNS. The junction had 6 bases not matched to a gene; V was cut back by 3 bases and J by 4 bases. CDR3 loop: CASSDSRDRVYGYTF. In DNA, the CDR3 is TGTGCCAGCAGTGACAGCCGGGACAGGGTCTATGGCTACACCTTC.

This clone was observed a few times. The chain carries TRBV29-1 and TRBJ2-7; 14 bases are shared with TRBD2. The germline V gene encodes CDR1 SQVTM and CDR2 ANQGSEA. V shed 4 bases, J shed 5 bases, and the junction held 4 bases outside the gene matches. The CDR3 runs 14 residues. The CDR3 spells CSVAGTSGRNEQYF. The DNA of the CDR3 is TGCAGCGTTGCCGGGACTAGCGGGAGAAACGAGCAGTACTTC.

V and J are TRBV19 and TRBJ2-1; 7 nucleotides line up with TRBD2. This CDR3 has 13 residues. V lost 9 bases, J lost 1 base, and 3 bases stayed unmatched. Germline V gives CDR1 LNHDA, CDR2 SQIVND (reference sequence). Here the CDR3 reads CARRGRSYNEQFF. CDR3 nucleotide sequence: TGTGCCAGACGCGGGAGATCCTACAATGAGCAGTTCTTC.

The V and J genes are TRBV9 and TRBJ2-3, with 8 bases that match TRBD2. The V gene's germline CDR1 is SGDLS and CDR2 YYNGEE. CDR3 size: 20 residues. The trim removed 4 bases at V and 3 bases at J, leaving 22 bases unmatched. The CDR3 coding sequence is TGTGCCAGCAGCCTCTTGGGGGGTAGCGGGAATACCCGAAGGACAGATACGCAGTATTTT. It encodes CASSLLGGSGNTRRTDTQYF.